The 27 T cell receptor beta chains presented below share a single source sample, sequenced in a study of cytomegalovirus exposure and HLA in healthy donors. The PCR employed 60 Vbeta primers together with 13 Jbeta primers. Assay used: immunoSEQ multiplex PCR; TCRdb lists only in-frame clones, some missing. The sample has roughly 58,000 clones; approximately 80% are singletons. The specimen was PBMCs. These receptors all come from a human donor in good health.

CDR3: CASSPWTSGSVGTGELFF. The CDR3 DNA is TGTGCCAGCAGCCCCTGGACTAGCGGGAGTGTTGGCACCGGGGAGCTGTTTTTT. The J gene is TRBJ2-2, the V gene TRBV11-3; 13 bases agree with TRBD2. CDR1 SGHNT and CDR2 YENEEA come from the germline V gene. The trim removed 5 bases at V and 4 bases at J, leaving 10 bases unmatched. This CDR3 is built from 18 residues.

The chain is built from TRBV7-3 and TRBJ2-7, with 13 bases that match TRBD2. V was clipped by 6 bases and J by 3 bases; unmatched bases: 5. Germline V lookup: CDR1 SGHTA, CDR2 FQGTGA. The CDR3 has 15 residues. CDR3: CASRTTSGGDYEQYF. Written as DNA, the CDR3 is TGTGCCAGCAGAACCACTAGCGGGGGGGACTACGAGCAGTACTTC.

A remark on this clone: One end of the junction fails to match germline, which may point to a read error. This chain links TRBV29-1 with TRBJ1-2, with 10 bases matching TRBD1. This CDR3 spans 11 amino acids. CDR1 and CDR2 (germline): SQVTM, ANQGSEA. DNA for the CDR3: TGCAGCGTTGAAGAAACGGGACAGGGGCCCTTC. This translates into CSVEETGQGPF. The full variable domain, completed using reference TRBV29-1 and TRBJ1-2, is SAVISQKPSRDICQRGTSLTIQCQVDSQVTMMFWYRQQPGQSLTLIATANQGSEATYESGFVIDKFPISRPNLTFSTLTVSNMSPEDSSIYLCSVEETGQGPFGSGTRLTVV.

CDR3 residues: CASSLQGSEKLFF. CDR3 sequence (DNA): TGTGCCAGCAGCCTACAGGGATCTGAAAAACTGTTTTTT. The chain combines TRBV7-9 with TRBJ1-4; possible D gene TRBD1, 6 bases. The CDR3 is made up of 13 amino acids. CDR1 and CDR2 (germline): SEHNR, FQNEAQ (reference sequence). V lost 5 bases, J lost 7 bases, and 11 bases lay in between.

CDR3 coding DNA: TGTGCCAGCAGCTTAGACTTTGCCCTAGCCAAAAACATTCAGTACTTC. Amino acid sequence: CASSLDFALAKNIQYF. The chain employs TRBV7-8 and TRBJ2-4, with unresolved D. V gave up 1 base and J gave up 0 bases, with 10 bases separating them. The CDR3 is 16 amino acids. Germline values: CDR1 SGHVS, CDR2 FQNEAQ.

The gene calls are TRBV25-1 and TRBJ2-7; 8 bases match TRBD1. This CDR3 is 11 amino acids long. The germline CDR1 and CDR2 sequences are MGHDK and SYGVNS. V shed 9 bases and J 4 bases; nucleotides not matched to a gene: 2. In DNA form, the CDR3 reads TGTGCCAGGAGGGACAGGTACGAGCAGTACTTC. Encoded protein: CARRDRYEQYF.

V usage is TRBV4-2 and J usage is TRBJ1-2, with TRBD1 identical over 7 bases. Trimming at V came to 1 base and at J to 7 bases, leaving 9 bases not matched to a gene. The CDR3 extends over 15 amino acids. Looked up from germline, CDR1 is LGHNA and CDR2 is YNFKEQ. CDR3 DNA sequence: TGTGCCAGCAGCCAAGGACGGGACAGTCTCTCTGGCTACACCTTC. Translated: CASSQGRDSLSGYTF.

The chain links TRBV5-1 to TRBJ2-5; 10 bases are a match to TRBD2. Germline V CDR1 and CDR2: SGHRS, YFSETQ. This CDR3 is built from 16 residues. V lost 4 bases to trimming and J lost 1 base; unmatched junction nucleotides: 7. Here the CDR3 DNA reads TGCGCCAGCAGCCCGCAAGCGGGGGGGATCCAAGAGACCCAGTACTTC. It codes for CASSPQAGGIQETQYF.

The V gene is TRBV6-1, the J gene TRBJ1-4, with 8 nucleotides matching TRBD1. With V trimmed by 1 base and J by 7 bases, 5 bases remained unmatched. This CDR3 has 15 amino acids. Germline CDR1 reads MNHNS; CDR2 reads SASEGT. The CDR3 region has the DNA TGTGCCAGCAGTGAAGGCAGGGGGCGCATTGAAAAACTGTTTTTT. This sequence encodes CASSEGRGRIEKLFF.

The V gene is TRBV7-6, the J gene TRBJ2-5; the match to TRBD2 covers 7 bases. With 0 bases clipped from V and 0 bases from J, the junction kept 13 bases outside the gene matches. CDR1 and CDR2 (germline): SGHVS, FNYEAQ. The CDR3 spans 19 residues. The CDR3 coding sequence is TGTGCCAGCAGCTTAGCGTTCGGCGAGCGGGGAGTATACCAAGAGACCCAGTACTTC. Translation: CASSLAFGERGVYQETQYF.

Here the CDR3 reads CASSEAGGRRRETQYF. CDR3 in DNA: TGTGCCAGCAGTGAAGCAGGGGGACGGCGGAGAGAGACCCAGTACTTC. The rearrangement links TRBV6-1 to TRBJ2-5; perhaps TRBD1 as D (6 bases). There are 16 residues in the CDR3. V dropped 0 bases and J dropped 4 bases, with 15 bases sitting between them. Germline V CDR1 and CDR2: MNHNS, SASEGT.

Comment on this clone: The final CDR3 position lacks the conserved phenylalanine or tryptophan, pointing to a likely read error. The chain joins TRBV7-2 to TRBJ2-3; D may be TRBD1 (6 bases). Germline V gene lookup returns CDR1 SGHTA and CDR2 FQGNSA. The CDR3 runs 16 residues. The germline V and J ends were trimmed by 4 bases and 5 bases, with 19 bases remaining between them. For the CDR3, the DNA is TGTGCCAGCAGCTGGCCATCAGGGGCCCCCGGAGATACGCAGTATCTT. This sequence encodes CASSWPSGAPGDTQYL.

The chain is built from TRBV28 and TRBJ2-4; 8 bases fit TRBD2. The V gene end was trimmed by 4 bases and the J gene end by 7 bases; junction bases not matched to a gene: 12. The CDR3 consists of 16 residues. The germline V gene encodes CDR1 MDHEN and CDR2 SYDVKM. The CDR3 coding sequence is TGTGCCAGCAGTTATTCCGGGACTAGGCGAGTGAACATTCAGTACTTC. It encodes CASSYSGTRRVNIQYF.

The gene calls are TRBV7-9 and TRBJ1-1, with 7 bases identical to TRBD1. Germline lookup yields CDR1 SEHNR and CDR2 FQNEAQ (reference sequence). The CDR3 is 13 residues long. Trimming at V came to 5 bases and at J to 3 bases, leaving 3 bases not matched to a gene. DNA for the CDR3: TGTGCCAGCAGCGGGACAGTCCACACTGAAGCTTTCTTT. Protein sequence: CASSGTVHTEAFF.

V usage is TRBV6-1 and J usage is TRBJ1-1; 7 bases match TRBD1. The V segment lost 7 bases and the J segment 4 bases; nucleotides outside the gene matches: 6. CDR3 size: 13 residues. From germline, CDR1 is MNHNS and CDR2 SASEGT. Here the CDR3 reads CASTTGAGTEAFF. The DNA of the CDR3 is TGTGCCAGCACCACAGGGGCGGGCACTGAAGCTTTCTTT.

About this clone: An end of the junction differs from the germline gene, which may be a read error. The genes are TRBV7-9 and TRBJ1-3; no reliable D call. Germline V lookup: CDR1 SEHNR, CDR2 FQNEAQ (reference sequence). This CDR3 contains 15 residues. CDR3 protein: CSSSRELRGGNTIYF. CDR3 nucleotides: TGTTCCAGCAGCCGGGAATTAAGAGGTGGAAACACCATATATTTT. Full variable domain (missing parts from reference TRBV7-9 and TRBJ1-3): DTGVSQNPRHKITKRGQNVTFRCDPISEHNRLYWYRQTLGQGPEFLTYFQNEAQLEKSRLLSDRFSAERPKGSFSTLEIQRTEQGDSAMYLCSSSRELRGGNTIYFGEGSWLTVV.

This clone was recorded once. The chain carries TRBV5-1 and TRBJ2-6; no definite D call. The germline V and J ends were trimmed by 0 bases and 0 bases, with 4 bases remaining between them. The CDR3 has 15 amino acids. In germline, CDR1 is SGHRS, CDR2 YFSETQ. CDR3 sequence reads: CASSLGSSGANVLTF. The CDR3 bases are TGCGCCAGCAGCTTGGGGAGCTCTGGGGCCAACGTCCTGACTTTC.

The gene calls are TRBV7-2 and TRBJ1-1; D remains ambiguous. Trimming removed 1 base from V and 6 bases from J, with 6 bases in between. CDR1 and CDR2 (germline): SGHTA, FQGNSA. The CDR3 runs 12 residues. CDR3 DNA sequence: TGTGCCAGCAGCTTAGTGGCCCCTGAAGCTTTCTTT. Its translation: CASSLVAPEAFF.

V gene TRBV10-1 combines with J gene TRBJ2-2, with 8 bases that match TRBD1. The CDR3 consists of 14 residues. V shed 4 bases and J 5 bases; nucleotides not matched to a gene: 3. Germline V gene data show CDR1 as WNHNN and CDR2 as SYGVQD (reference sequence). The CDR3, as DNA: TGCGCCAGCAGTGGCACAGGGGGGACCGGGGAGCTGTTTTTT. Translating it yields CASSGTGGTGELFF.

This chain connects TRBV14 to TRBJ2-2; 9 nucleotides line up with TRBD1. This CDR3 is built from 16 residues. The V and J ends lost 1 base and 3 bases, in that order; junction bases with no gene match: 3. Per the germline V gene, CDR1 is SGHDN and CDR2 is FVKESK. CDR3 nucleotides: TGTGCCAGCAGCCAAGGACAGGGGGAGGACACCGGGGAGCTGTTTTTT. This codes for CASSQGQGEDTGELFF.

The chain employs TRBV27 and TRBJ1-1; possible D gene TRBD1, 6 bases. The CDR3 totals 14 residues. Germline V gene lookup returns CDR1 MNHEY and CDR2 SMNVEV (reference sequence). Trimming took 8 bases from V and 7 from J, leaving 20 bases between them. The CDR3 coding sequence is TGTGCCAGCCGTAGCCTAGGACAGAGAAGTGAAGCTTTCTTT. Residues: CASRSLGQRSEAFF.

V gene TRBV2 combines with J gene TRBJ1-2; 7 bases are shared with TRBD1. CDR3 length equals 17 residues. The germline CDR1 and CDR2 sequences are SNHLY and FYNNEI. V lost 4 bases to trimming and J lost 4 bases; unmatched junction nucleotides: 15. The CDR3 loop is CASSGRQGLKPTYGYTF. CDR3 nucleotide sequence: TGTGCCAGCAGTGGGCGACAGGGCCTAAAGCCTACCTATGGCTACACCTTC.

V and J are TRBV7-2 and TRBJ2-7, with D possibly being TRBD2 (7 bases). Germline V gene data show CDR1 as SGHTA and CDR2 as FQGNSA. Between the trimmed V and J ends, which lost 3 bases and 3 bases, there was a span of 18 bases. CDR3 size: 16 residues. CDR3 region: CASSFSRGGNFYEQYF. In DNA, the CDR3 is TGTGCCAGCAGCTTCTCTAGGGGGGGGAATTTCTACGAGCAGTACTTC. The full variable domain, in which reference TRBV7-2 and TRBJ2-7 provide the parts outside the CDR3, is GAGVSQSPSNKVTEKGKDVELRCDPISGHTALYWYRQSLGQGLEFLIYFQGNSAPDKSGLPSDRFSAERTGGSVSTLTIQRTQQEDSAVYLCASSFSRGGNFYEQYFGPGTRLTVT.

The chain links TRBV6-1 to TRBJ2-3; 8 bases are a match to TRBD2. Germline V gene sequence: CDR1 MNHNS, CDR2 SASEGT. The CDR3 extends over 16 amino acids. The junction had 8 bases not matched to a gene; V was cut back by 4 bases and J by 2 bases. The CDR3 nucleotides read TGTGCCAGCAGTGCGGGGGGGCAAAGAAACACAGATACGCAGTATTTT. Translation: CASSAGGQRNTDTQYF.

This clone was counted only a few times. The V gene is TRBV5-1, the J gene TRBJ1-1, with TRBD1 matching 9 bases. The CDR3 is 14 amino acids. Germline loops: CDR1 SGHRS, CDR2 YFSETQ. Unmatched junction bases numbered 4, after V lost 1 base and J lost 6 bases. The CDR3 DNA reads TGCGCCAGCAGCTTGACAGGGGGCAATCCTGAAGCTTTCTTT. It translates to CASSLTGGNPEAFF.

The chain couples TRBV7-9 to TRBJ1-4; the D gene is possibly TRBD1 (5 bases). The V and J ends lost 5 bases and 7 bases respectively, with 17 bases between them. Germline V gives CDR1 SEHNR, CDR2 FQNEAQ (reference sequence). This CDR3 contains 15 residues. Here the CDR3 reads CASSRLGGEGEKLFF. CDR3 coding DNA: TGTGCCAGCAGCCGACTCGGAGGGGAGGGTGAAAAACTGTTTTTT.

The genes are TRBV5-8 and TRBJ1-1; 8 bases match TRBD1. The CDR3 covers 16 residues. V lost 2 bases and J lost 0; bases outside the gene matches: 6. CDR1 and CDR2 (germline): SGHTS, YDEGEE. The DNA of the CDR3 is TGTGCCAGCAGCTTTTGGACAGGGCCCGTGAACACTGAAGCTTTCTTT. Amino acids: CASSFWTGPVNTEAFF.